One and the same sample provided the 18 T cell receptor beta chains below, sequenced in a study of T cell repertoires in cytomegalovirus infection. A single record per CDR3 protein comes from TCRdb applying MiXCR to the reads. Altogether around 360,000 distinct CDR3 sequences are present, about 32% being singletons, with the ten largest covering less than 15%. No antigen has been identified for these receptors. Sequences were derived from cultured PBMCs, sampled from culture after CMV antigen stimulation. The source is a human donor in good health (CMV status not recorded). Some clones in this sample may be carry-over from other donors' samples.

This clonotype was observed a handful of times. The chain carries TRBV6-2 or TRBV6-3 and TRBJ2-7; 9 nucleotides line up with TRBD2. The germline gives CDR1 MNHEY, CDR2 SVGEGT. The CDR3 contains 15 residues. With 8 bases clipped from V and 3 bases from J, the junction kept 11 bases outside the gene matches. The DNA of the CDR3 is TGTGCCAGCGGATCGCCCGCTAGCGGGGACTACGAGCAGTACTTC. This codes for CASGSPASGDYEQYF.

This sequence joins TRBV4-1 and TRBJ2-5, with D unclear. V was trimmed by 4 bases and J by 4 bases, leaving 7 bases between them. This CDR3 has 12 residues. Looked up from germline, CDR1 is MGHRA and CDR2 is YSYEKL. CDR3 protein: CASSRTAETQYF. CDR3 bases: TGCGCCAGCAGCCGAACCGCAGAGACCCAGTACTTC.

This clonotype came up a few times. This rearrangement joins TRBV5-4 to TRBJ2-1; no reliable D call. The germline V gene encodes CDR1 SGHNT and CDR2 YYREEE (reference sequence). Trimming pared 3 bases from V and 6 bases from J, leaving 16 bases between. This CDR3 has 15 residues. CDR3 residues: CASSSGPLIPNEQFF. The CDR3 nucleotides read TGTGCCAGCAGCTCAGGACCACTCATCCCCAATGAGCAGTTCTTC.

This chain uses TRBV4-3 with TRBJ2-5, with 7 bases aligning to TRBD2. Trimming at V came to 0 bases and at J to 8 bases, leaving 12 bases not matched to a gene. This CDR3 is built from 16 residues. In germline, CDR1 is LGHNA, CDR2 YSLEER. The CDR3 loop reads CASSQDWQGGDDTQYF. In DNA, the CDR3 is TGCGCCAGCAGCCAAGATTGGCAGGGAGGGGACGACACCCAGTACTTC.

This clonotype was found a few times. The gene calls are TRBV11-2 and TRBJ2-3; TRBD2 matches 9 bases. Germline CDR1 is SGHAT and CDR2 is FQNNGV. This CDR3 has 15 residues. J gave up 8 bases and V 3 bases, and 9 bases lay outside the gene matches. The CDR3, as DNA: TGTGCCAGCAGCTTGGTTAGCGGGAGCGAGGTTACGCAGTATTTT. Its translation is CASSLVSGSEVTQYF.

This clonotype occurred a few times. The chain carries TRBV4-3 and TRBJ1-6; the D gene is possibly TRBD1 (6 bases). CDR1 LGHNA and CDR2 YSLEER come from the germline V gene. V shed 4 bases and J shed 1 base, with 11 bases lying between them. The CDR3 extends over 16 amino acids. The CDR3 here is CASSPRGGSYNSPLHF. The CDR3, as DNA: TGCGCCAGCAGCCCCAGGGGAGGATCCTATAATTCACCCCTCCACTTT.

The chain has TRBV6-2 or TRBV6-3 and TRBJ2-1; TRBD2 matches 10 bases. V trimming: 2 bases; J trimming: 9 bases; junction bases outside the gene matches: 7. The CDR3 consists of 15 residues. Germline CDR1 is MNHEY and CDR2 is SVGEGT. DNA for the CDR3: TGTGCCAGCAGTTACAGCGGGAGGGTTTTTGGTGAGCAGTTCTTC. It specifies CASSYSGRVFGEQFF.

This chain uses TRBV12-3 or TRBV12-4 with TRBJ2-3; no reliable D call. The V end was cut by 6 bases, the J end by 0 bases, with 7 bases between. The CDR3 is 13 amino acids. The CDR3 DNA reads as TGTGCCAGCAGACCGACTAGCACAGATACGCAGTATTTT. This sequence encodes CASRPTSTDTQYF.

The chain carries TRBV6-1 and TRBJ1-2, with D tentatively TRBD1 (5 bases). CDR1 is MNHNS and CDR2 is SASEGT in the germline V gene. V lost 6 bases, J lost 8 bases, and 13 bases lay in between. This CDR3 has 12 amino acids. The DNA of the CDR3 is TGTGCCAGCAGAACCCCGCAGGGCGGCTACACCTTC. This sequence encodes CASRTPQGGYTF.

This chain joins TRBV28 and TRBJ2-1; perhaps D is TRBD1 or TRBD2 (5 bases each). CDR3 length: 16 residues. Germline V gene sequence: CDR1 MDHEN, CDR2 SYDVKM. Trimming pared 6 bases from V and 0 bases from J, leaving 15 bases between. The CDR3: CASSLAQGSSYNEQFF. The CDR3 DNA is TGTGCCAGCAGCCTAGCTCAGGGAAGCTCCTACAATGAGCAGTTCTTC.

This rearrangement joins TRBV10-3 to TRBJ1-1; D is ambiguous. Germline V CDR1 and CDR2: ENHRY, SYGVKD. Trimming took 5 bases from V and 3 from J, leaving 13 bases between them. CDR3 length equals 14 residues. The CDR3 protein is CAISPIQIYTEAFF. The CDR3 bases are TGTGCCATCAGTCCCATCCAAATCTACACTGAAGCTTTCTTT.

The V and J genes are TRBV28 and TRBJ1-2, with D possibly being TRBD1 (6 bases). V was pared by 7 bases and J by 8 bases, with 20 bases between. The CDR3 length is 14 residues. The germline V gene encodes CDR1 MDHEN and CDR2 SYDVKM. Written as DNA, the CDR3 is TGTGCCAGCAAACCGGACAGAAGTCGAGAGGGCTACACCTTC. It yields the protein CASKPDRSREGYTF.

This clonotype was seen only a few times. In DNA, the CDR3 is TGTGCCAGCAGGACCGGGACGCTCAGCTCCTACGAGCAGTACGTC. Amino acid sequence: CASRTGTLSSYEQYV. The J gene is TRBJ2-7, the V gene TRBV5-6, with D perhaps assigned TRBD1 or TRBD2 (5 bases each). The V gene lost 5 bases and the J gene lost 0 bases, with 15 bases spanning the gap. The length of the CDR3 is 15 residues. The germline V gene has CDR1 SGHDT and CDR2 YYEEEE.

V usage is TRBV20-1 and J usage is TRBJ1-1; 9 bases agree with TRBD1. Trimming cost V 3 bases and J 8 bases; bases outside gene matches: 10. CDR3 length: 14 amino acids. In germline, CDR1 is DFQATT, CDR2 SNEGSKA (reference sequence). Written as DNA, the CDR3 is TGCAGTGCTAGTCCGGGACAGGGAAGACGGGAAGCTTTCTTT. Amino acids: CSASPGQGRREAFF.

The J gene is TRBJ2-7, the V gene TRBV12-3 or TRBV12-4; 7 bases are a match to TRBD1. The J segment lost 2 bases and the V segment lost 2 bases, leaving 9 bases of the junction unmatched. This CDR3 is 16 amino acids long. Here the CDR3 DNA reads TGTGCCAGCAGTTTACAGATGACAGGGATGACCTACGAGCAGTACTTC. Its translation is CASSLQMTGMTYEQYF.

The V call is TRBV7-6, the J call TRBJ2-7; 7 nucleotides align to TRBD2. CDR1 is SGHVS and CDR2 is FNYEAQ in the germline V gene. J was trimmed by 0 bases and V by 1 base; bases with no gene match: 6. The CDR3 sequence is 16 residues long. The CDR3 is CASSLVGGSLSYEQYF. The CDR3 DNA reads TGTGCCAGCAGCTTAGTCGGCGGGAGCCTCTCCTACGAGCAGTACTTC. Using reference TRBV7-6 and TRBJ2-7 for the parts outside the CDR3, the full variable domain is GAGVSQSPRYKVTKRGQDVALRCDPISGHVSLYWYRQALGQGPEFLTYFNYEAQQDKSGLPNDRFSAERPEGSISTLTIQRTEQRDSAMYRCASSLVGGSLSYEQYFGPGTRLTVT.

This clonotype has just a few counts. V and J are TRBV10-3 and TRBJ2-7; possibly TRBD2 for D (6 bases). Trimming removed 1 base at V and 6 bases at J, with 13 bases between. Germline V CDR1 and CDR2: ENHRY, SYGVKD. CDR3 size: 14 residues. The CDR3 DNA follows: TGTGCCATCAGTGAGTGGAGGGAGAAGAGCGAGCAGTACTTC. This codes for CAISEWREKSEQYF.

The sample holds a few counts of this clonotype. The chain carries TRBV7-2 and TRBJ2-7; no clear D gene. The germline CDR1 and CDR2 sequences are SGHTA and FQGNSA. The CDR3 spans 11 residues. Trimming took off 5 bases at V and 5 bases at J, with 7 bases between the two ends. The CDR3 region is CASSPKNEQYF. The CDR3 region has the DNA TGTGCCAGCAGCCCCAAGAACGAGCAGTACTTC.